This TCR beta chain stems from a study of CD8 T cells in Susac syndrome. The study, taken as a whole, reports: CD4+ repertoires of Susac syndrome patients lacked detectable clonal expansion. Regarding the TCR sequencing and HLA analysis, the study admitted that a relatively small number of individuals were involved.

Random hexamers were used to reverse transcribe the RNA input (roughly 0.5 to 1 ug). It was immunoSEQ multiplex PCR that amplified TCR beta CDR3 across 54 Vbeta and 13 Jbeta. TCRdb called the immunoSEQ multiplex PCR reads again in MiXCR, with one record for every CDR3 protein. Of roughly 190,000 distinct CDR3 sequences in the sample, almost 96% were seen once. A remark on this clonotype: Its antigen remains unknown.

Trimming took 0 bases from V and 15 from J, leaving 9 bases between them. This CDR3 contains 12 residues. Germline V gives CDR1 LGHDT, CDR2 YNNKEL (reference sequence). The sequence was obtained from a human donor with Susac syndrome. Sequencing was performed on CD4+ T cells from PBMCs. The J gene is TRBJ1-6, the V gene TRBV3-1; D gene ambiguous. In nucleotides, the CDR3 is TGTGCCAGCAGCCAAGACTGGCGTAACCTCCACTTT. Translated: CASSQDWRNLHF.